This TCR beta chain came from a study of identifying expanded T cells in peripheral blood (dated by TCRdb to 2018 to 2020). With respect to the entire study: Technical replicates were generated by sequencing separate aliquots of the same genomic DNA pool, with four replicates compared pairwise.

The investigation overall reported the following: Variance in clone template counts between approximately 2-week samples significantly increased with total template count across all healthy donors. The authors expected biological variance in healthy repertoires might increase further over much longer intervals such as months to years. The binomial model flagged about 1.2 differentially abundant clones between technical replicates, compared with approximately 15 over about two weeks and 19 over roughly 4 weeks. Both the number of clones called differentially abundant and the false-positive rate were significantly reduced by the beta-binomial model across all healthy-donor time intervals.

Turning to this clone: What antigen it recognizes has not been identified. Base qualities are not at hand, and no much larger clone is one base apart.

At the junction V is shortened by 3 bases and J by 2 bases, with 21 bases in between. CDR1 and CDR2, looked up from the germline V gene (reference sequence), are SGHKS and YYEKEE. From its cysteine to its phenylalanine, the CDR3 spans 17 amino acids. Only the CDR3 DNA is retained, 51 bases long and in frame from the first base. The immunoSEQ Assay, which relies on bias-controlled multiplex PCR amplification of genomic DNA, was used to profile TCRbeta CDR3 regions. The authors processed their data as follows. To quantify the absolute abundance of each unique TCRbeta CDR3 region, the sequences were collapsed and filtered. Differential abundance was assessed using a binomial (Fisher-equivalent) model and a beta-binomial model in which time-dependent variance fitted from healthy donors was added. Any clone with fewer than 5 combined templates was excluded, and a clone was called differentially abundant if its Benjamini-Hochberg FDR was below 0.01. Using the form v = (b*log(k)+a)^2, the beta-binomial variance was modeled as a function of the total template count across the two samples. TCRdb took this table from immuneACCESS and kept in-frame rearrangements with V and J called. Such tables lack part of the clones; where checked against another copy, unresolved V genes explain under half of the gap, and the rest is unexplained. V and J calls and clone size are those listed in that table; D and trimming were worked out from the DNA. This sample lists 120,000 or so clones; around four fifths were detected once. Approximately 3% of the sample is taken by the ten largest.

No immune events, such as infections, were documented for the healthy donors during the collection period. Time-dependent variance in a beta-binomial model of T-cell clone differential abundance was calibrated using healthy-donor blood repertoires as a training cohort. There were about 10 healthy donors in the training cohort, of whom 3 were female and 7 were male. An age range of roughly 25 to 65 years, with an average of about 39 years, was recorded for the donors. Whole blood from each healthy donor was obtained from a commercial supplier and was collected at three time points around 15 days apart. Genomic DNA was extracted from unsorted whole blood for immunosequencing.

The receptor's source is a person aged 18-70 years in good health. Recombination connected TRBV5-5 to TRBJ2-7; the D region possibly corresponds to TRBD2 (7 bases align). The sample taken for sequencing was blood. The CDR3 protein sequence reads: CASSYREGTGIPYEQYF. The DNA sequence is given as TGTGCCAGCAGCTATAGGGAGGGAACAGGGATTCCCTACGAGCAGTACTTC.